This TCR beta chain emerged from a study of blood T cells in healthy people across ages. Study-wide results and limits: Long-lived and aged donors differed, with more naive CD4+ cells and higher diversity in the long-lived. Investigators treated diversity estimates from one million T cells as underestimates.

Germline V gene lookup returns CDR1 MNHEY and CDR2 SMNVEV (reference sequence). The CDR3 length is 15 residues. The junction had 5 bases not matched to a gene; V was cut back by 1 base and J by 4 bases. This clonotype appeared a few times. Its antigen remains unidentified. It was with a sample-barcoded 5' primer and a J-beta primer mix that a second PCR of roughly 7 to 12 cycles was run. Per-sample output comprised a minimum of 2.5 million paired-end reads containing CDR3. A single record per CDR3 protein comes from TCRdb applying MiXCR to the 5' RACE reads. Seen here are around 1,600,000 distinct CDR3 sequences, approximately 39% observed once, and the top ten hold over 3.5%. The study drew donors from healthy Caucasian individuals in Russia aged roughly 6 to 90.

This TCR was recovered from a woman younger than 30 in good health. V is TRBV27 and J is TRBJ1-1; TRBD1 matches at 8 bases. The specimen was blood. The CDR3 region is CASSLYRGLSTEAFF. In DNA form, the CDR3 reads TGTGCCAGCAGTTTATACAGGGGGTTAAGCACTGAAGCTTTCTTT.